This entry features one T cell receptor (beta chain) sequence. In its sample, this clonotype was seen a few times. The antigen it binds to is not known. No base quality values were provided; no much bigger clone lies one nucleotide off. To demonstrate the VDJtools post-analysis software, TCR beta repertoires were profiled from the peripheral blood of about 13 young patients with multiple sclerosis. The multiple sclerosis patients were children and adolescents between roughly 6 and 17 years of age. This specimen comes from a study of post-analysis software for immune sequencing data (dated by TCRdb to between 2014 and 2017). Regarding the research as a whole: The recorded disease courses included relapsing-remitting, secondary progressive and progressive-relapsing multiple sclerosis, and some patients had no subtype annotation. Patient repertoires were compared against roughly 10 previously published healthy control repertoires from donors aged roughly 6 to 26 years. A subset of samples was prepared in parallel using single-end sample barcoding, then pooled and co-amplified after Illumina adapter ligation. Findings and caveats that apply to the study as a whole: Direct clustering with F measure showed strong co-clustering of samples prepared in the same batch, prompting a batch-effect correction. The multiple sclerosis patient group was slightly younger than the control group. Multiple sclerosis patients had significantly lower normalized Chao1 diversity than controls, a result that suggests substantial peripheral T-cell clonal expansion.

Libraries were constructed by PCR. Sequencing relied on an Illumina HiSeq 2500. To reduce PCR and sequencing biases, unique molecular identifiers were incorporated into the TCR beta cDNA libraries. Approximately 500,000 cDNA molecules were obtained per 1 to 10 million input T cells, so each molecule approximated one T cell. The patient libraries were prepared and sequenced using the same protocol as the earlier healthy control dataset. Samples belonging to the same batch were prepared together, multiplexed and sequenced on a shared HiSeq lane. As for the authors' bioinformatics: Raw barcoded reads were processed with MIGEC, discarding single-read molecular identifier groups before consensus assembly and CDR3 extraction. VDJtools was used for post-analysis of the clonotype tables, and diversity was normalized by down-sampling every dataset to the size of the smallest sample. To correct batch-related cross-sample contamination, repertoire overlap clustering matched CDR3 amino acid sequences but not nucleotide sequences. TCRdb trimmed the raw reads at Q25, called clones with MiXCR and kept productive beta chains. Merged by CDR3 protein, the rows form single entries marked with the most common genes and DNA. V and J calls and clone size were set by TCRdb, not the authors. This sample has fewer than 550,000 distinct CDR3 sequences in its table, and approximately 34% of those were observed once. The ten largest make up around 6.1% of the sample.

Sample: blood. The sequence was obtained from a girl between 2 and 17 years old with multiple sclerosis.

The CDR3 region reads CSASEGASNQPQHF. The nucleotide sequence reads as follows: TGCAGTGCTAGCGAGGGAGCGAGCAATCAGCCCCAGCATTTT. This sequence uses TRBV20-1 and TRBJ1-5; the D gene cannot be named for sure. For CDR1 and CDR2, the germline V gene (reference sequence) lists DFQATT and SNEGSKA. The CDR3 goes from the cysteine to the phenylalanine over 14 residues. Only the CDR3 DNA is retained, 42 bases long and in frame from the first base. V and J lose 3 bases and 1 base, and a span of 10 bases separates them.